Below, 15 T cell receptor beta chains from the same sample are listed, as sequenced in a study of regulatory T cells in long-lasting Graves disease. Arm-PCR with iRepertoire HTBI primers amplified the CDR3 regions for these TCR beta libraries. Each CDR3 protein gets one entry after TCRdb re-called the multiplex PCR reads with MiXCR. There are 520,000 or so distinct CDR3 sequences in the sample; 12% occur only once, and almost 9% lies in the top ten. Noted time point: newly diagnosed GD, antithyroid drugs for less than 3 months. The TCR library was prepared using RNA isolated from PBMCs. A further study also used this sample, focusing on T cells in Graves' hyperthyroidism and ophthalmopathy.

The source was peripheral blood mononuclear cells (PBMCs), collected at new diagnosis, from a patient treated with antithyroid drugs. Source of these receptors: a woman aged 25 to 45 with Graves disease.

This sequence joins TRBV6-1 and TRBJ2-2, with unresolved D. Germline assignment: CDR1 MNHNS and CDR2 SASEGT. V was trimmed by 2 bases and J by 3 bases, leaving 7 bases between them. CDR3 size: 14 residues. CDR3 protein: CASSELGDTGELFF. Written as DNA, the CDR3 is TGTGCCAGCAGTGAACTTGGGGACACCGGGGAGCTGTTTTTT.

This clonotype was counted ten times or more. The rearrangement links TRBV28 to TRBJ2-6, with TRBD2 matching 8 bases. The CDR3 length is 19 residues. V shed 5 bases, J shed 0 bases, and the junction held 12 bases outside the gene matches. Germline V CDR1 and CDR2: MDHEN, SYDVKM. CDR3 in DNA: TGTGCCAGCAGTCCCTTTGGACTAGCTGCTAGCTCTGGGGCCAACGTCCTGACTTTC. Translation gives CASSPFGLAASSGANVLTF. The full variable domain, in which reference TRBV28 and TRBJ2-6 provide the parts outside the CDR3, is DVKVTQSSRYLVKRTGEKVFLECVQDMDHENMFWYRQDPGLGLRLIYFSYDVKMKEKGDIPEGYSVSREKKERFSLILESASTNQTSMYLCASSPFGLAASSGANVLTFGAGSRLTVL.

V is TRBV4-2 and J is TRBJ2-1; D is ambiguous. Trimming cost V 3 bases and J 5 bases, with 17 bases left between them. The CDR3 extends over 16 amino acids. Germline loops: CDR1 LGHNA, CDR2 YNFKEQ. Here the CDR3 reads CASSQTSWLKHNEQFF. Here the CDR3 DNA reads TGTGCCAGCAGCCAGACCTCGTGGCTTAAGCACAATGAGCAGTTCTTC.

This clonotype was recorded many times. The rearrangement uses TRBV2 and TRBJ1-5; no reliable D call. The length of the CDR3 is 15 residues. V lost 3 bases and J lost 4, with 13 bases in between. The V gene's germline CDR1 is SNHLY and CDR2 FYNNEI. CDR3 DNA sequence: TGTGCCAGCAGTGACCTGACTGGATTAAATCAGCCCCAGCATTTT. Encoded protein: CASSDLTGLNQPQHF.

Ten or more counts support this clonotype. The rearrangement uses TRBV5-1 and TRBJ2-1, with a weak D call TRBD2 (5 bases). The CDR3 is made up of 15 amino acids. The V gene's germline CDR1 is SGHRS and CDR2 YFSETQ. Trimming took off 4 bases at V and 2 bases at J, with 13 bases between the two ends. CDR3 DNA: TGCGCCAGCAGCGTCGGAGGACCCGCCTACAATGAGCAGTTCTTC. This encodes CASSVGGPAYNEQFF.

This clonotype was seen many times. This rearrangement joins TRBV5-4 to TRBJ2-1; 9 nucleotides align to TRBD2. This CDR3 contains 18 residues. Per germline, CDR1 SGHNT and CDR2 YYREEE (reference sequence). The ends lost 4 bases at V and 9 bases at J; junction bases unmatched: 20. CDR3 sequence (DNA): TGTGCCAGCAGCCCTACCTTGATGCGGGAGGGCCTCGGGCGTGAGCAGTTCTTC. Translation: CASSPTLMREGLGREQFF.

The rearrangement links TRBV10-3 to TRBJ2-5, with TRBD1 matching over 7 bases. V lost 5 bases, J lost 2 bases, and 5 bases stayed unmatched. CDR1 and CDR2 (germline): ENHRY, SYGVKD. The CDR3 totals 14 residues. CDR3 sequence (DNA): TGTGCCATCAGTCCCGGGACAGAACAAGAGACCCAGTACTTC. This codes for CAISPGTEQETQYF.

This clonotype was detected many times. This sequence joins TRBV12-3 or TRBV12-4 and TRBJ1-1, with D possibly matching TRBD1 (6 bases). V was trimmed by 7 bases and J by 2 bases, leaving 11 bases between them. The CDR3 length is 13 residues. The CDR3: CASNGQLNTEAFF. The CDR3 bases are TGTGCCAGCAACGGACAGTTAAACACTGAAGCTTTCTTT.

This clonotype was seen repeatedly, ten times or more. The V and J genes are TRBV28 and TRBJ1-1, with D unresolved. Germline CDR1 and CDR2: MDHEN and SYDVKM. V was cut by 8 bases and J by 6 bases, with 13 bases left in between. This CDR3 comprises 12 residues. CDR3 sequence reads: CASGEAVSEAFF. CDR3 DNA: TGTGCCAGCGGGGAGGCGGTCTCTGAAGCTTTCTTT.

In its sample, this clonotype was seen once. CDR3 coding DNA: TGTGCCATTAGGGTCGGCGAGTCCCCGAACACTGAAGCTTTCTTT. Translation: CAIRVGESPNTEAFF. The rearrangement links TRBV6-2 or TRBV6-3 to TRBJ1-1; D not certain. With 10 bases removed from V and 1 base from J, the gap between germline ends came to 19 bases. CDR1 and CDR2 (germline): MNHEY, SVGEGT. The CDR3 loop spans 15 amino acids.

This clonotype has at least ten counts. The CDR3 reads CSAPPPALLSWNTEAFF. The CDR3 nucleotides read TGCAGTGCTCCCCCTCCAGCCTTGTTAAGTTGGAACACTGAAGCTTTCTTT. V and J are TRBV20-1 and TRBJ1-1; D uncertain. Trimming took 5 bases from V and 1 from J, leaving 23 bases between them. The CDR3 is 17 residues long. Germline V gives CDR1 DFQATT, CDR2 SNEGSKA (reference sequence).

This clonotype occurred many times. This chain uses TRBV15 with TRBJ2-5; D is unresolved. The V gene's germline CDR1 is LNHNV and CDR2 YYDKDF (reference sequence). The V and J ends lost 1 base and 5 bases respectively, with 5 bases between them. This CDR3 spans 12 amino acids. This chain's CDR3 is CATSRVMETQYF. Written as DNA, the CDR3 is TGTGCCACCAGCAGAGTGATGGAGACCCAGTACTTC.

The chain uses TRBV12-5 and TRBJ1-4; D unclear. The CDR3 is made up of 14 amino acids. Trimming took off 2 bases at V and 5 bases at J, with 9 bases between the two ends. Looked up from germline, CDR1 is LGHNT and CDR2 is FRNRAP. The CDR3 bases are TGTGCTAGTGGTTTGCACAGCCGGAATGAAAAACTGTTTTTT. Its translation is CASGLHSRNEKLFF.

Many counts were recorded for this clonotype. This chain joins TRBV6-5 and TRBJ1-2; the D gene is possibly TRBD1 (5 bases). The V and J ends lost 2 bases and 8 bases respectively, with 24 bases between them. CDR3 length: 17 amino acids. Looked up from germline, CDR1 is MNHEY and CDR2 is SVGAGI. DNA for the CDR3: TGTGCCAGCAGTTACCCTGAAACTCAGGACACCATGAGAGGCTACACCTTC. Encoded protein: CASSYPETQDTMRGYTF.

This clonotype was recorded at least ten times. This chain connects TRBV24-1 to TRBJ2-1, with 9 bases aligning to TRBD2. V dropped 5 bases and J dropped 8; count of bases not matched to a gene: 6. The CDR3 consists of 14 residues. Germline CDR1 KGHDR, CDR2 SFDVKD. The DNA for the CDR3 is TGTGCCACCAGTGGAGCGGGAGGAAACCATGAGCAGTTCTTC. As protein: CATSGAGGNHEQFF.